This is a list of T cell receptor beta chains from one sample in a study of blood T cell repertoires in COVID-19. Clones were read by immunoSEQ multiplex PCR, and TCRdb kept only the in-frame ones, dropping some. The profile shows about 300,000 clones, over 85% of them singletons. Sequences were obtained from peripheral blood. These receptors all come from a woman in her 30s with COVID-19, enrolled during active disease. The CDR3 runs from the conserved cysteine through the conserved F or W. Each record gives: CDR3 length, clone size, V gene, J gene, CDR3 protein. Not every row has a clone size; where given, it reads once, few, many or a size class.

>15|-|TRBV28|TRBJ1-6
CASSSQGEGYSPLHF
>18|-|TRBV19|TRBJ1-5
CATRGETALKNSNQPQHF
>14|-|TRBV2|TRBJ1-6
CASSANSLNSPLHF
>12|-|TRBV7-9|TRBJ2-5
CATRGFGETQYF
>13|-|TRBV5-1|TRBJ1-1
CASSFGARGEAFF
>17|-|TRBV5-5|TRBJ2-1
CASSFLGAGGLYNEQFF
>12|-|TRBV29-1|TRBJ1-1
CSVAQGPLGAFF
>17|many|TRBV4-2|TRBJ1-1
CASSQDIGTGANTEAFF
>15|-|TRBV3-1/TRBV3-2|TRBJ2-1
CASSPQRGGPGEQFF
>20|-|TRBV5-1|TRBJ2-2
CASTWGLPGRTKSNTGELFF
>16|-|TRBV18|TRBJ2-1
CASSSLSGGVNNEQFF
>13|few|TRBV7-9|TRBJ1-4
CASSLGPGEKLFF
>11|-|TRBV7-8|TRBJ2-5
CASSPRETQYF
>15|few|TRBV19|TRBJ1-5
CASSLGGRGGKPQHF
>14|-|TRBV28|TRBJ1-1
CASSFFGTGGEAFF
>13|-|TRBV11-3|TRBJ1-1
CASSPRGGTEAFF
>13|-|TRBV2|TRBJ2-5
CASNGLAEETQYF
>17|-|TRBV18|TRBJ2-3
CASSPGTSGGAADTQYF
>14|-|TRBV27|TRBJ2-1
CASSLGTGNNEQFF
>14|-|TRBV11-2|TRBJ2-7
CASTSGTGFYEQYF
>14|-|TRBV5-1|TRBJ1-2
CASSRDRGARGYTF
>15|-|TRBV28|TRBJ2-7
CASSSYGTGSYEQYF
>13|-|TRBV7-2|TRBJ1-5
CASSFDGGQPQHF
>17|-|TRBV11-2|TRBJ1-3
CASSIKTGGGSGNTIYF
>14|-|TRBV19|TRBJ2-1
CASIPSGSYNEQFF
>18|-|TRBV14|TRBJ2-2
CASSQMASGGAFAGELFF
>14|-|TRBV30|TRBJ1-1
CAWSPRDISVRAFF
>14|-|TRBV5-4|TRBJ2-5
CASSGDRGLGTQYF
>18|-|TRBV6-1|TRBJ1-6
CASSETTGRSSYNSPLHF
>18|-|TRBV27|TRBJ2-1
CASGSEGGPGLSYNEQFF
>15|-|TRBV18|TRBJ1-2
CASSPGQGAFYGYTF
>16|-|TRBV19|TRBJ1-2
CASTGQGIPPNYGYTF
>17|-|TRBV5-1|TRBJ2-2
CASSAGGTGIYTGELFF
>15|-|TRBV19|TRBJ2-1
CASTTGGASYNEQFF
>17|-|TRBV27|TRBJ1-2
CASRRQVGGDSLYGYTF
>13|-|TRBV6-4|TRBJ1-2
CPSSPGSNYGYTF
>16|-|TRBV27|TRBJ1-1
CASSLSGGLWNTEAFF
>12|-|TRBV2|TRBJ1-2
CAGVGTAYGYTF
>15|-|TRBV30|TRBJ2-3
CAWSGTSGRTDTQYF
>14|-|TRBV27|TRBJ1-1
CASSFFSGDPEAFF
>14|-|TRBV5-4|TRBJ2-4
CASSPSTGAGIQYF
>14|-|TRBV29-1|TRBJ2-3
CSVAPGLSTDTQYF
>13|-|TRBV28|TRBJ1-6
CASSFPEYSPLHF
>14|-|TRBV7-2|TRBJ2-3
CASSYYTSTDTQYF
>18|-|TRBV4-2|TRBJ1-4
CASSRALPNRGKDEKLFF
>16|once|TRBV6-5|TRBJ2-7
CASSYLTAGGSYEQYF
>14|-|TRBV6-4|TRBJ1-5
CASSPDGDNQPQHF
>12|-|TRBV19|TRBJ1-5
CASNRGNQPQHF
>12|-|TRBV7-9|TRBJ1-4
CASSYGGDRRFF
>15|-|TRBV14|TRBJ2-5
CASSLGLAGTETQYF
>15|-|TRBV5-4|TRBJ2-5
CASSHPGRVEETQYF
>16|few|TRBV14|TRBJ2-1
CASSQGNQISYNEQFF